This T cell receptor beta chain was profiled in a study of regulatory T cells in long-lasting Graves disease. Overall study: Patients met the persistent Graves' disease definition after over 5 years of antithyroid drugs with positive TSH receptor antibodies.

This clonotype has at least ten counts. Building the TCR beta libraries relied on iRepertoire HTBI primers, and CDR3 regions underwent Arm-PCR. Each CDR3 protein is one row after TCRdb ran MiXCR on the multiplex PCR reads. The sample includes roughly 500,000 distinct CDR3 sequences, about 22% of them seen just once. This CDR3 has 15 residues. The germline V and J ends were trimmed by 7 bases and 3 bases, with 15 bases remaining between them. The germline V gene encodes CDR1 SNHLY and CDR2 FYNNEI. Time point: persistent/refractory GD, antithyroid drugs over 5 years with positive TRAb. The TCR library used RNA extracted from PBMCs. The patients included were those that came from an endocrinology department in Xi'an, China.

Sequencing used peripheral blood mononuclear cells (PBMCs), obtained when the disease was refractory, from a patient treated with antithyroid drugs. This chain uses TRBV2 with TRBJ2-2, with D maybe TRBD2 (5 bases). The receptor was derived from a female donor with Graves disease. CDR3 sequence (DNA): TGTGCCAGCACCGAAGGACTCCTCCACACCGGGGAGCTGTTTTTT. It codes for CASTEGLLHTGELFF.